Below are 7 T cell receptor beta chains sequenced from a single sample in a study of T cell repertoires in cytomegalovirus infection (dated by TCRdb to the late 2010s). This sample was sequenced with an Illumina HiSeq 1500. TCRdb handled the public reads itself, with Q25 trimming in fastp and clone calling in MiXCR, and kept productive beta chains. CDR3 protein sequences are deduplicated, and each keeps its most common genes and DNA. This sample is represented by 300,000 to 400,000 distinct CDR3 sequences; 15% to 20% of them were singletons. The ten largest make up 7.5% to 9% of the sample. Sequenced sample: PBMCs. These receptors all stem from a human donor in good health (CMV status not recorded). Some clones in this sample may be carry-over from other donors' samples.

The genes are TRBV20-1 and TRBJ2-1, with 9 bases identical to TRBD2. The CDR3 is 16 amino acids. Losses at the gene ends were 1 base for V and 0 bases for J; bases not matched to a gene: 4. The germline gives CDR1 DFQATT, CDR2 SNEGSKA (reference sequence). The chain's CDR3 is CSARGLADNSYNEQFF. CDR3 nucleotides: TGCAGTGCTAGAGGACTAGCGGACAACTCCTACAATGAGCAGTTCTTC.

The V call is TRBV20-1, the J call TRBJ2-7; TRBD2 agrees at 15 bases. Trimming at V came to 4 bases and at J to 0 bases, leaving 16 bases not matched to a gene. Germline CDR1 and CDR2: DFQATT and SNEGSKA (reference sequence). This CDR3 has 20 residues. CDR3 loop: CSAIAFYPGLAGGNSYEQYF. In DNA, the CDR3 is TGCAGTGCTATCGCCTTTTACCCGGGACTAGCGGGGGGAAACTCCTACGAGCAGTACTTC.

This clonotype was counted ten times or more. The rearrangement links TRBV7-2 to TRBJ2-3; D is undetermined. The CDR3 sequence is 13 residues long. V lost 2 bases to trimming and J lost 3 bases, with 6 bases between them. Per germline, CDR1 SGHTA and CDR2 FQGNSA. This CDR3 is CASSLSRTDTQYF. Written as DNA, the CDR3 is TGTGCCAGCAGCTTAAGCAGGACAGATACGCAGTATTTT.

In its sample, this clonotype was seen many times. The chain employs TRBV6-2 or TRBV6-3 and TRBJ2-3, with D uncertain. V was cut by 5 bases and J by 0 bases, with 15 bases left in between. The germline gives CDR1 MNHEY, CDR2 SVGEGT. The CDR3 sequence is 16 residues long. For the CDR3, the DNA is TGTGCCAGCAGTCGCCCACAAAGTCGGAGCACAGATACGCAGTATTTT. This translates into CASSRPQSRSTDTQYF.

This clonotype was observed a handful of times. The rearrangement uses TRBV19 and TRBJ2-1, with no clear D. The V gene's germline CDR1 is LNHDA and CDR2 SQIVND (reference sequence). The V end lost 3 bases, the J end lost 9 bases, and 15 bases lay between the germline ends. The CDR3 covers 14 residues. The CDR3 region has the DNA TGTGCCAGTAGTATGTTTGCAGGCAGCAGTGAGCAGTTCTTC. Translated, it gives CASSMFAGSSEQFF.

The chain has TRBV19 and TRBJ1-1, with 7 bases aligning to TRBD1. Germline V gene data show CDR1 as LNHDA and CDR2 as SQIVND (reference sequence). This CDR3 comprises 14 residues. J gave up 10 bases and V 3 bases, and 11 bases lay outside the gene matches. The CDR3 sequence is CASSIGSGAGGAFF. CDR3 DNA: TGTGCCAGTAGTATTGGGTCCGGGGCAGGGGGAGCTTTCTTT.

V gene TRBV9 combines with J gene TRBJ2-5; D possibly corresponds to TRBD2 (5 bases). The CDR3 has 15 residues. V was clipped by 2 bases and J by 2 bases, with 13 bases between them. The germline V gene encodes CDR1 SGDLS and CDR2 YYNGEE. The DNA for the CDR3 is TGTGCCAGCAGCGTGGACGTGAGCGGACAAGAGACCCAGTACTTC. Translation: CASSVDVSGQETQYF.